What follows are 21 T cell receptor beta chains derived from one specimen sequenced in a study of T cells after yellow fever vaccination. TCRdb ran MiXCR on the 5' RACE reads and lists one entry per CDR3 protein. The repertoire holds about 120,000 distinct CDR3 sequences, with about 15% as singletons. The sample in question was CD8+ T cells sorted from PBMCs, obtained 5 days after the yellow fever booster vaccination. These receptors were taken from a man between 18 and 35 years old who received the YFV17D yellow fever vaccine.

This chain uses TRBV7-9 with TRBJ2-5, with D perhaps TRBD2 (5 bases). This CDR3 spans 15 amino acids. The V gene lost 1 base and the J gene lost 2 bases, with 11 bases spanning the gap. Germline V gene data show CDR1 as SEHNR and CDR2 as FQNEAQ (reference sequence). The CDR3, as DNA: TGTGCCAGCAGCTTAGGGTGGGCGGGTCAAGAGACCCAGTACTTC. It is translated as CASSLGWAGQETQYF.

The gene calls are TRBV20-1 and TRBJ2-7; D not resolved. The CDR3 loop spans 14 amino acids. Trimming took 0 bases from V and 0 from J, leaving 9 bases between them. Germline V lookup: CDR1 DFQATT, CDR2 SNEGSKA (reference sequence). CDR3 residues: CSAREHISSYEQYV. CDR3 coding DNA: TGCAGTGCTAGAGAGCATATCAGCTCCTACGAGCAGTACGTC.

In this sample, this clonotype turned up a few times. The J gene is TRBJ2-7, the V gene TRBV12-3 or TRBV12-4; possibly TRBD1 or TRBD2 for D (5 bases each). Trimming left V 7 bases short and J 7 bases short, with 14 bases between. The CDR3 is 12 residues long. The CDR3 here is CASTGTSEEQYF. The CDR3, as DNA: TGTGCCAGCACCGGGACCTCGGAAGAGCAGTACTTC.

This clonotype was detected only a few times. This sequence joins TRBV29-1 and TRBJ2-7; a possible D gene is TRBD1 (6 bases). V lost 7 bases and J 0 bases, leaving 10 bases between the germline ends. The CDR3 runs to 12 residues. CDR1 SQVTM and CDR2 ANQGSEA come from the germline V gene. The DNA of the CDR3 is TGCAGCGCTCGGGACACCTCCTACGAGCAGTACTTC. Its translation: CSARDTSYEQYF.

The chain carries TRBV5-5 and TRBJ2-1; D gene ambiguous. Deletions cut 3 bases from V and 12 bases from J, with 16 bases between. This CDR3 is 13 amino acids long. Germline assignment: CDR1 SGHKS and CDR2 YYEKEE (reference sequence). Written as DNA, the CDR3 is TGTGCCAGCAGCTGGGCAACGGGCTATGGGCAGTTCTTC. Protein: CASSWATGYGQFF.

This clonotype came up many times. The chain is built from TRBV5-1 and TRBJ2-7; the D gene is possibly TRBD2 (5 bases). V was pared by 0 bases and J by 4 bases, with 14 bases between. The CDR3 is 15 amino acids. CDR1 and CDR2 from the germline V gene are SGHRS and YFSETQ. CDR3 amino acids: CASSLVEGHPYEQYF. In DNA, the CDR3 is TGCGCCAGCAGCTTGGTCGAGGGTCACCCTTACGAGCAGTACTTC. The full variable domain, rest sourced from reference TRBV5-1 and TRBJ2-7, is KAGVTQTPRYLIKTRGQQVTLSCSPISGHRSVSWYQQTPGQGLQFLFEYFSETQRNKGNFPGRFSGRQFSNSRSEMNVSTLELGDSALYLCASSLVEGHPYEQYFGPGTRLTVT.

This clonotype was recorded a few times. The rearrangement joins TRBV7-9 to TRBJ2-3; TRBD2 matches at 12 bases. The germline gives CDR1 SEHNR, CDR2 FQNEAQ (reference sequence). V was pared by 1 base and J by 7 bases, with 3 bases of the junction left unmatched. This CDR3 has 15 amino acids. CDR3 amino acids: CASSLELAGGHTQYF. The CDR3 coding sequence is TGTGCCAGCAGCTTAGAACTAGCGGGGGGCCATACGCAGTATTTT.

This clonotype was observed a handful of times. This rearrangement joins TRBV19 to TRBJ1-2; 10 bases agree with TRBD1. CDR1 is LNHDA, CDR2 SQIVND, per germline (reference sequence). Trimming cost V 5 bases and J 4 bases; bases outside gene matches: 10. The CDR3 consists of 16 residues. The CDR3 sequence: CASSFGQGDSGYGYTF. In DNA, the CDR3 is TGTGCCAGTAGTTTTGGACAGGGGGACAGCGGCTATGGCTACACCTTC. Together with reference TRBV19 and TRBJ1-2, the CDR3 gives the full variable domain: DGGITQSPKYLFRKEGQNVTLSCEQNLNHDAMYWYRQDPGQGLRLIYYSQIVNDFQKGDIAEGYSVSREKKESFPLTVTSAQKNPTAFYLCASSFGQGDSGYGYTFGSGTRLTVV.

The rearrangement joins TRBV4-1 to TRBJ1-3; perhaps TRBD1 as D (5 bases). The CDR3 totals 16 residues. V lost 0 bases to trimming and J lost 0 bases, with 9 bases between them. Germline lookup yields CDR1 MGHRA and CDR2 YSYEKL. The CDR3 reads CASSQDGGNSGNTIYF. The CDR3 DNA reads TGCGCCAGCAGCCAAGACGGGGGGAACTCTGGAAACACCATATATTTT.

The rearrangement joins TRBV5-1 to TRBJ1-1; the D gene is possibly TRBD1 (5 bases). The V gene's germline CDR1 is SGHRS and CDR2 YFSETQ. CDR3 size: 16 residues. Trimming stripped 4 bases from V and 4 bases from J, with 20 bases between. CDR3 sequence reads: CASSPSSGGTVTEAFF. Written as DNA, the CDR3 is TGCGCCAGCAGCCCCTCCTCGGGGGGGACCGTCACTGAAGCTTTCTTT.

The chain employs TRBV10-1 and TRBJ2-3; the match to TRBD2 covers 11 bases. The V and J ends lost 2 bases and 0 bases, in that order; junction bases with no gene match: 1. Germline CDR1 reads WNHNN; CDR2 reads SYGVQD (reference sequence). This CDR3 spans 16 amino acids. CDR3 residues: CASSEGTSGSTDTQYF. CDR3 DNA sequence: TGCGCCAGCAGTGAGGGGACTAGCGGAAGCACAGATACGCAGTATTTT.

V and J are TRBV6-5 and TRBJ2-2; 8 nucleotides match TRBD2. Trimming took 0 bases from V and 1 from J; bases not matched to a gene: 1. The germline CDR1 and CDR2 sequences are MNHEY and SVGAGI. This CDR3 spans 16 amino acids. CDR3 residues: CASSYSSGGNTGELFF. DNA of the CDR3: TGTGCCAGCAGTTACTCAAGCGGGGGGAACACCGGGGAGCTGTTTTTT.

V is TRBV5-5 and J is TRBJ1-3, with D unclear. This CDR3 is built from 18 residues. Between the trimmed V and J ends, which lost 1 base and 2 bases, there was a span of 19 bases. CDR1 SGHKS and CDR2 YYEKEE come from the germline V gene (reference sequence). CDR3 DNA sequence: TGTGCCAGCAGCTTGAAAGGTCGTGGGTCAGCCCCTGGAAACACCATATATTTT. This gives the protein CASSLKGRGSAPGNTIYF. Combining the CDR3 with reference TRBV5-5 and TRBJ1-3 gives the whole variable domain DAGVTQSPTHLIKTRGQQVTLRCSPISGHKSVSWYQQVLGQGPQFIFQYYEKEERGRGNFPDRFSARQFPNYSSELNVNALLLGDSALYLCASSLKGRGSAPGNTIYFGEGSWLTVV.

As to this clonotype: The junction departs from the called germline gene at one end, perhaps through a read error. The chain is built from TRBV6-2 or TRBV6-3 and TRBJ1-2; D is uncertain. The CDR3 totals 12 residues. CDR1 and CDR2 (germline): MNHEY, SVGEGT. The CDR3 spells CASSYSTVGYTF. As DNA, the CDR3 is TGTGCCAGCAGCTACTCGACTGTCGGCTACACCTTC.

This clonotype was found a few times. The chain carries TRBV5-1 and TRBJ2-1, with D unclear. The germline V and J ends were trimmed by 0 bases and 2 bases, with 6 bases remaining between them. Germline-derived CDR1 and CDR2 are SGHRS and YFSETQ. The CDR3 has 14 amino acids. CDR3 loop: CASSLASTYNEQFF. In nucleotides, the CDR3 is TGCGCCAGCAGCTTGGCCTCCACCTACAATGAGCAGTTCTTC.

This sequence joins TRBV30 and TRBJ2-2; the match to TRBD2 covers 8 bases. With 1 base clipped from V and 15 bases from J, the junction kept 10 bases outside the gene matches. The CDR3 totals 13 residues. Germline lookup yields CDR1 GTSNPN and CDR2 SVGIG (reference sequence). CDR3 DNA: TGTGCCTGGAGTGACGCGCTAGCGGGTGGGGTGTTTTTT. Its translation: CAWSDALAGGVFF.

The rearrangement joins TRBV5-4 to TRBJ2-2; D is unclear. In germline, CDR1 is SGHNT, CDR2 YYREEE (reference sequence). CDR3 length: 16 amino acids. Between the trimmed V and J ends, which lost 0 bases and 0 bases, there was a span of 9 bases. The CDR3 loop is CASSLGVSPNTGELFF. CDR3 nucleotides: TGTGCCAGCAGCTTGGGGGTGTCACCGAACACCGGGGAGCTGTTTTTT.

This clonotype showed up many times. The genes are TRBV20-1 and TRBJ2-1; 7 bases fit TRBD1. Germline V gene lookup returns CDR1 DFQATT and CDR2 SNEGSKA (reference sequence). With 2 bases clipped from V and 0 bases from J, the junction kept 7 bases outside the gene matches. This CDR3 comprises 16 residues. The CDR3 coding sequence is TGCAGTGCTAGACGCCGGGACAGAAGCTCCTACAATGAGCAGTTCTTC. It translates to CSARRRDRSSYNEQFF.

J is TRBJ1-1 and V is TRBV5-4; no clear D gene. This CDR3 is built from 13 residues. Germline CDR1 reads SGHNT; CDR2 reads YYREEE (reference sequence). V was trimmed by 4 bases and J by 5 bases, leaving 12 bases between them. The CDR3 region is CASSPTDTTEAFF. The CDR3 DNA is TGTGCCAGCAGCCCGACGGATACTACTGAAGCTTTCTTT.

The table lists this clonotype with a few counts. V is TRBV7-2 and J is TRBJ2-2; 8 bases are a match to TRBD2. The germline V gene encodes CDR1 SGHTA and CDR2 FQGNSA. The CDR3 has 14 amino acids. Losses at the gene ends were 1 base for V and 6 bases for J; bases not matched to a gene: 1. Written as DNA, the CDR3 is TGTGCCAGCAGCTTAGAACTAGCGGCCGGGGAGCTGTTTTTT. It translates to CASSLELAAGELFF.

This clonotype has more than one count but fewer than ten. The rearrangement uses TRBV4-1 and TRBJ2-5, with D perhaps TRBD2 (7 bases). Germline V CDR1 and CDR2: MGHRA, YSYEKL. Deletions cut 4 bases from V and 1 base from J, with 13 bases between. CDR3 length: 15 residues. The CDR3 nucleotides read TGCGCCAGCAGCCCCCGTGGGGGGGCCCAAGAGACCCAGTACTTC. It yields the protein CASSPRGGAQETQYF.